Listed here are 25 T cell receptor beta chains from one sample, sequenced in a study of cytomegalovirus exposure and HLA in healthy donors (dated by TCRdb to about 2017). Receptor amplification or capture employed the immunoSEQ multiplex PCR assay. The multiplex PCR relied on a mix of 60 forward primers for TCR Vbeta segments and 13 reverse primers for TCR Jbeta segments. Sourced from immuneACCESS, this table was stored by TCRdb with only in-frame sequences that have V and J called. A share of the clones is absent; for the studies checked, an unresolved V gene accounts for under half, and the remainder has no known explanation. The sample contains approximately 160,000 clones, over 80% of them found a single time. The ten largest clones capture about 4% of the sample. Sequencing was carried out using PBMCs. These receptor sequences come from a man over 45 in good health and CMV-seropositive.

The chain joins TRBV6-1 to TRBJ2-3; 7 nucleotides line up with TRBD2. The CDR3 consists of 15 residues. Trimming at V came to 6 bases and at J to 6 bases, leaving 12 bases not matched to a gene. The germline V gene encodes CDR1 MNHNS and CDR2 SASEGT. The CDR3 reads CASSLLAREPDTQYF. The CDR3 DNA reads TGTGCCAGCAGCCTACTAGCGAGAGAACCGGATACGCAGTATTTT.

This clone was recorded only once. The chain couples TRBV10-1 to TRBJ2-7; D may be TRBD1 (6 bases). Deletions cut 8 bases from V and 1 base from J, with 12 bases between. From germline, CDR1 is WNHNN and CDR2 SYGVQD (reference sequence). The CDR3 is 13 amino acids. CDR3 nucleotide sequence: TGCGCCAGCGATACAGGGAAATCCTACGAGCAGTACTTC. This codes for CASDTGKSYEQYF.

V is TRBV7-8 and J is TRBJ2-7; D call uncertain. Trimming removed 1 base from V and 1 base from J, with 8 bases in between. This CDR3 has 14 residues. The germline V gene encodes CDR1 SGHVS and CDR2 FQNEAQ. This CDR3 reads CASSLGVQSYEQYF. CDR3 nucleotide sequence: TGTGCCAGCAGCTTAGGGGTACAGTCCTACGAGCAGTACTTC.

The chain carries TRBV19 and TRBJ2-3, with 7 bases identical to TRBD1. The CDR3 has 16 amino acids. V trimming: 5 bases; J trimming: 0 bases; junction bases outside the gene matches: 8. CDR1 and CDR2 from the germline V gene are LNHDA and SQIVND (reference sequence). The CDR3 nucleotides are TGTGCCAGTAGTCAACAGACAGGGCGAAGCACAGATACGCAGTATTTT. Encoded protein: CASSQQTGRSTDTQYF. Full variable domain (remainder filled in from reference TRBV19 and TRBJ2-3): DGGITQSPKYLFRKEGQNVTLSCEQNLNHDAMYWYRQDPGQGLRLIYYSQIVNDFQKGDIAEGYSVSREKKESFPLTVTSAQKNPTAFYLCASSQQTGRSTDTQYFGPGTRLTVL.

As DNA, the CDR3 is TGTGCCAGCTTCCCGGACAGATACTCTGGAAACACCATATATTTT. This sequence encodes CASFPDRYSGNTIYF. V is TRBV28 and J is TRBJ1-3; TRBD1 is a possible D gene (6 bases). This CDR3 contains 15 residues. The germline gives CDR1 MDHEN, CDR2 SYDVKM. Trimming pared 8 bases from V and 0 bases from J, leaving 14 bases between.

The genes are TRBV5-1 and TRBJ1-5; possible D gene TRBD1, 5 bases. Trimming shortened V by 0 bases and J by 7 bases, and 11 bases separated the two germline ends. The CDR3 consists of 14 residues. CDR1 is SGHRS, CDR2 YFSETQ, per germline. The CDR3, as DNA: TGCGCCAGCAGCTTGGGTGGGGGGAGCCAGCCCCAGCATTTT. This gives the protein CASSLGGGSQPQHF.

The chain carries TRBV28 and TRBJ2-7; possible D gene TRBD2, 6 bases. This CDR3 spans 18 amino acids. V was shortened by 3 bases and J by 2 bases, with 23 bases between the two germline ends. CDR1 is MDHEN, CDR2 SYDVKM, per germline. The chain's CDR3 is CASSFPLVRLVGAYEQYF. In DNA, the CDR3 is TGTGCCAGCAGTTTCCCCCTCGTGAGACTAGTTGGGGCCTACGAGCAGTACTTC.

This clone was counted a few times. J is TRBJ2-5 and V is TRBV9; maybe TRBD2 (6 bases). The CDR3 has 15 residues. Trimming took 0 bases from V and 2 from J, leaving 11 bases between them. The V gene's germline CDR1 is SGDLS and CDR2 YYNGEE. CDR3 region: CASSVGASEQETQYF. CDR3 coding DNA: TGTGCCAGCAGCGTAGGGGCTAGCGAGCAAGAGACCCAGTACTTC. The full variable domain, in which reference TRBV9 and TRBJ2-5 provide the parts outside the CDR3, is DSGVTQTPKHLITATGQRVTLRCSPRSGDLSVYWYQQSLDQGLQFLIQYYNGEERAKGNILERFSAQQFPDLHSELNLSSLELGDSALYFCASSVGASEQETQYFGPGTRLLVL.

The genes are TRBV7-2 and TRBJ2-1; D remains unclear. The V end lost 5 bases, the J end lost 8 bases, and 10 bases lay between the germline ends. Germline V CDR1 and CDR2: SGHTA, FQGNSA. This CDR3 is 12 amino acids long. The CDR3 is CASSPRSYEQFF. The CDR3 DNA reads as TGTGCCAGCAGCCCGAGATCGTATGAGCAGTTCTTC. The entire variable domain, with the rest obtained from reference TRBV7-2 and TRBJ2-1, is as follows: GAGVSQSPSNKVTEKGKDVELRCDPISGHTALYWYRQSLGQGLEFLIYFQGNSAPDKSGLPSDRFSAERTGGSVSTLTIQRTQQEDSAVYLCASSPRSYEQFFGPGTRLTVL.

This clone showed up just a few times. The V and J genes are TRBV6-1 and TRBJ1-5; D gene uncertain. Germline V gene data show CDR1 as MNHNS and CDR2 as SASEGT. The CDR3 has 15 amino acids. Trimming took 4 bases from V and 7 from J, leaving 17 bases between them. The CDR3 protein is CASSVSRENGQPQHF. CDR3 nucleotides: TGTGCCAGCAGTGTAAGTAGAGAGAACGGGCAGCCCCAGCATTTT.

The chain combines TRBV7-9 with TRBJ2-5; TRBD2 agrees at 8 bases. This CDR3 contains 14 residues. Looked up from germline, CDR1 is SEHNR and CDR2 is FQNEAQ (reference sequence). J lost 5 bases, V lost 5 bases, and 7 bases had no gene match. Written as DNA, the CDR3 is TGTGCCAGCAGCATACGGGGGGGCCTTGAGACCCAGTACTTC. It codes for CASSIRGGLETQYF.

The chain has TRBV10-2 and TRBJ2-7; 11 bases match TRBD2. The CDR3 covers 14 residues. The V segment lost 6 bases and the J segment 3 bases; nucleotides outside the gene matches: 4. Germline V gene sequence: CDR1 WSHSY, CDR2 SAAADI. The CDR3 bases are TGCGCCAGCAGGCCGGGACTAGCGGACTACGAGCAGTACTTC. It translates to CASRPGLADYEQYF.

This chain links TRBV7-9 with TRBJ1-1, with 8 bases fitting TRBD1. The CDR3 consists of 17 residues. Trimming cost V 0 bases and J 4 bases; bases outside gene matches: 10. Germline V gene sequence: CDR1 SEHNR, CDR2 FQNEAQ (reference sequence). The CDR3 loop reads CASSLAGTGIFSTEAFF. CDR3 in DNA: TGTGCCAGCAGCTTAGCCGGGACAGGAATTTTTAGCACTGAAGCTTTCTTT.

This chain links TRBV28 with TRBJ2-7, with TRBD2 identical over 13 bases. The CDR3 length is 15 residues. The trim removed 5 bases at V and 7 bases at J, leaving 8 bases unmatched. The germline gives CDR1 MDHEN, CDR2 SYDVKM. The CDR3 region has the DNA TGTGCCAGCAGTCTAGGGACTAGCGGGACATTTGAGCAGTACTTC. This codes for CASSLGTSGTFEQYF.

This clone was found once. J is TRBJ2-7 and V is TRBV5-1; 10 positions agree with TRBD2. The CDR3 consists of 14 residues. Losses at the gene ends were 7 bases for V and 3 bases for J; bases not matched to a gene: 7. The germline V gene encodes CDR1 SGHRS and CDR2 YFSETQ. Here the CDR3 DNA reads TGCGCCAGCGCCGACAGGACTAGCGGCTACGAGCAGTACTTC. Translation: CASADRTSGYEQYF.

The V and J genes are TRBV18 and TRBJ1-4, with D uncertain. Germline V gives CDR1 KGHSH, CDR2 LQKENI. This CDR3 region has 14 residues. Trimming left V 2 bases short and J 5 bases short, with 9 bases between. The CDR3 loop reads CASSPEGVNEKLFF. DNA of the CDR3: TGTGCCAGCTCACCAGAGGGAGTGAATGAAAAACTGTTTTTT.

The chain recombines TRBV5-4 with TRBJ2-1; 10 positions agree with TRBD2. Germline loops: CDR1 SGHNT, CDR2 YYREEE (reference sequence). The CDR3 sequence is 18 residues long. Unmatched junction bases numbered 8, after V lost 0 bases and J lost 2 bases. The CDR3 DNA reads as TGTGCCAGCAGCTTGGGGGCTAGCGGGAGCCTCCCCTACAATGAGCAGTTCTTC. This encodes CASSLGASGSLPYNEQFF.

The rearrangement joins TRBV5-1 to TRBJ2-1; TRBD2 aligns across 9 bases. In germline, CDR1 is SGHRS, CDR2 YFSETQ. V dropped 2 bases and J dropped 5; count of bases not matched to a gene: 2. This CDR3 has 14 amino acids. CDR3 region: CASSFSGGHNEQFF. The CDR3 region has the DNA TGCGCCAGCAGCTTTAGCGGGGGACACAATGAGCAGTTCTTC.

The gene calls are TRBV5-4 and TRBJ2-4; 7 bases match TRBD2. This CDR3 has 13 amino acids. Per the germline V gene, CDR1 is SGHNT and CDR2 is YYREEE (reference sequence). Losses at the gene ends were 1 base for V and 8 bases for J; bases not matched to a gene: 3. The CDR3 DNA reads as TGTGCCAGCAGCTTGCGCGGGAGCGACATTCAGTACTTC. Its protein product is CASSLRGSDIQYF. The whole variable domain, filled in from reference TRBV5-4 and TRBJ2-4, reads ETGVTQSPTHLIKTRGQQVTLRCSSQSGHNTVSWYQQALGQGPQFIFQYYREEENGRGNFPPRFSGLQFPNYSSELNVNALELDDSALYLCASSLRGSDIQYFGAGTRLSVL.

The rearrangement joins TRBV19 to TRBJ2-1, with 12 bases fitting TRBD2. Looked up from germline, CDR1 is LNHDA and CDR2 is SQIVND (reference sequence). The CDR3 consists of 16 residues. Trimming cost V 3 bases and J 7 bases; bases outside gene matches: 7. As DNA, the CDR3 is TGTGCCAGTAGTATCGAAGGACTAGCGGGATTTAATGAGCAGTTCTTC. Translated: CASSIEGLAGFNEQFF. The entire variable domain, with the rest obtained from reference TRBV19 and TRBJ2-1, is as follows: DGGITQSPKYLFRKEGQNVTLSCEQNLNHDAMYWYRQDPGQGLRLIYYSQIVNDFQKGDIAEGYSVSREKKESFPLTVTSAQKNPTAFYLCASSIEGLAGFNEQFFGPGTRLTVL.

The rearrangement uses TRBV7-2 and TRBJ2-2, with a weak D call TRBD2 (6 bases). Germline V CDR1 and CDR2: SGHTA, FQGNSA. This CDR3 has 15 residues. With 3 bases removed from V and 1 base from J, the gap between germline ends came to 9 bases. The CDR3 spells CASSLGGVNTGELFF. The CDR3 DNA follows: TGTGCCAGCAGCTTGGGCGGGGTGAACACCGGGGAGCTGTTTTTT.

J is TRBJ2-7 and V is TRBV15; 11 nucleotides line up with TRBD2. The V and J ends lost 3 bases and 3 bases, in that order; junction bases with no gene match: 4. Germline V gene data show CDR1 as LNHNV and CDR2 as YYDKDF (reference sequence). This CDR3 is built from 15 residues. CDR3 region: CATSSELAGVYEQYF. In DNA form, the CDR3 reads TGTGCCACCAGCAGTGAACTAGCGGGAGTCTACGAGCAGTACTTC.

This chain links TRBV5-1 with TRBJ2-7; 9 bases align to TRBD2. The V segment lost 5 bases and the J segment 1 base; nucleotides outside the gene matches: 13. From germline, CDR1 is SGHRS and CDR2 YFSETQ. The CDR3 runs 17 residues. The CDR3 region is CASSLLPGLAESYEQYF. DNA for the CDR3: TGCGCCAGCAGTTTACTTCCGGGACTAGCAGAATCCTACGAGCAGTACTTC.

V gene TRBV7-9 combines with J gene TRBJ2-7, with 7 bases identical to TRBD2. Trimming took 5 bases from V and 6 from J; bases not matched to a gene: 13. CDR1 SEHNR and CDR2 FQNEAQ come from the germline V gene (reference sequence). This CDR3 contains 15 residues. This CDR3 is CASSTAGTISAEQYF. The CDR3 DNA reads as TGTGCCAGCAGCACAGCCGGGACTATTTCTGCCGAGCAGTACTTC. The whole variable domain, remainder taken from reference TRBV7-9 and TRBJ2-7, is DTGVSQNPRHKITKRGQNVTFRCDPISEHNRLYWYRQTLGQGPEFLTYFQNEAQLEKSRLLSDRFSAERPKGSFSTLEIQRTEQGDSAMYLCASSTAGTISAEQYFGPGTRLTVT.

This rearrangement joins TRBV4-1 to TRBJ2-2; no clear D gene. Per germline, CDR1 MGHRA and CDR2 YSYEKL. The length of the CDR3 is 16 residues. The V end was cut by 1 base, the J end by 5 bases, with 14 bases between. As DNA, the CDR3 is TGCGCCAGCAGCCAAGGACGCGGAGCATGGACCGGGGAGCTGTTTTTT. As protein: CASSQGRGAWTGELFF.